This TCR beta chain was retrieved from a study of T cell repertoires in aging, cancer and after chemotherapy. Overall study context: Pre- and post-chemotherapy samples were paired from chronic lymphocytic leukemia patients treated with fludarabine- or bendamustine-based regimens.

The template was genomic DNA from peripheral blood, not RNA. TRB rearrangements spanning V, D and J were amplified using mixed TRB-A/B primers. TCRdb called the multiplex PCR reads again in MiXCR, with one record for every CDR3 protein. The sample includes about 570 distinct CDR3 sequences, 15% to 20% of them seen just once. This clonotype is categorized as large (0.1 to 1%). Its antigen remains unknown. Findings of the study overall: Across the chemotherapy interval, each cancer cohort showed higher median generation probability, suggesting thymic rebound. These repertoire data do not allow conclusions about immunological memory after chemotherapy.

The sequence came from a human donor with a blood cancer. Sequences were obtained from blood.

The CDR3 nucleotides are TGTGCCAGCAGCGAGGGGGAGACCTATGGCTACACCTTC. Protein product: CASSEGETYGYTF. The chain couples TRBV5-4 to TRBJ1-2; a possible D gene is TRBD1 (6 bases). The CDR3 has 13 amino acids. Per germline, CDR1 SGHNT and CDR2 YYREEE (reference sequence). V lost 4 bases, J lost 4 bases, and 11 bases lay in between.